This T cell receptor beta chain is drawn from a study of T cells in Graves' hyperthyroidism and ophthalmopathy. This clonotype has a handful of counts. RNA transcripts gave rise to amplified TCR beta CDR3 regions. RT-PCR in the first round (using the HTBI primer set) targeted the TCR CDR3. TCRdb independently ran MiXCR on the multiplex PCR reads; one entry per CDR3 protein. The sample lists about 640,000 distinct CDR3 sequences; less than 25% were seen once. This CDR3 comprises 13 residues. V gave up 6 bases and J gave up 2 bases, with 8 bases separating them. Sequencing was done on a sample of blood. V and J are TRBV12-3 or TRBV12-4 and TRBJ2-1; D may be TRBD1 (6 bases). This receptor was taken from a young man with Graves' ophthalmopathy. The CDR3 nucleotides are TGTGCCAGCAGAAGGGACACCTACAATGAGCAGTTCTTC. This sequence encodes CASRRDTYNEQFF.